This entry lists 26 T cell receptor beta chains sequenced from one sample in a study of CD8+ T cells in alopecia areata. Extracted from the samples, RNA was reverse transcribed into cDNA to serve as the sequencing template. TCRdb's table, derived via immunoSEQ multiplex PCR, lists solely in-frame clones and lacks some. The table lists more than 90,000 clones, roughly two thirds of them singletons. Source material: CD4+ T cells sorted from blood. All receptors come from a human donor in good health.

For the CDR3, the DNA is TGTGCCAGTAGCCCGGACCCCCGCAAAAACATTCAGTACTTC. It yields the protein CASSPDPRKNIQYF. The V call is TRBV19, the J call TRBJ2-4; D not certain. This CDR3 is 14 amino acids long. Germline V gives CDR1 LNHDA, CDR2 SQIVND (reference sequence). Between the trimmed V and J ends, which lost 6 bases and 3 bases, there was a span of 12 bases.

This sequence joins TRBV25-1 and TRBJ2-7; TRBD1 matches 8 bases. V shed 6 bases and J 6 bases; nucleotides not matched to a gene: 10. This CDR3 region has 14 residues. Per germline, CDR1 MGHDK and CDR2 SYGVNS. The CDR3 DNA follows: TGTGCCAGCAGCGGGACAGGAGGCTTGCTCGAGCAGTACTTC. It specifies CASSGTGGLLEQYF.

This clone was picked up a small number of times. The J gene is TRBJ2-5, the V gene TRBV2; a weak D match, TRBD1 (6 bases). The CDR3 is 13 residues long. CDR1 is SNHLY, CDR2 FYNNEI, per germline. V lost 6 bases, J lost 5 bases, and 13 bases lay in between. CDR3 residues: CASSRQGMETQYF. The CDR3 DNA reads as TGTGCCAGCAGCCGTCAGGGGATGGAGACCCAGTACTTC.

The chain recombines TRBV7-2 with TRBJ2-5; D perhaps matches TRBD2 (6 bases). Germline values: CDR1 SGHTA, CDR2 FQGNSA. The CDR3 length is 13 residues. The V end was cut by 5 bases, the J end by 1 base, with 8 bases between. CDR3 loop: CASSGGVQETQYF. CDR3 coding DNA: TGTGCCAGCAGCGGCGGGGTCCAAGAGACCCAGTACTTC.

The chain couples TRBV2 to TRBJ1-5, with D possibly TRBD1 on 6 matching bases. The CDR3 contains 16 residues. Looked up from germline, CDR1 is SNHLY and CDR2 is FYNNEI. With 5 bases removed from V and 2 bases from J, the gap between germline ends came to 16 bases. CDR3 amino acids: CASSLQGVGGNQPQHF. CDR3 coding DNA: TGTGCCAGCAGTCTACAGGGAGTTGGTGGCAATCAGCCCCAGCATTTT.

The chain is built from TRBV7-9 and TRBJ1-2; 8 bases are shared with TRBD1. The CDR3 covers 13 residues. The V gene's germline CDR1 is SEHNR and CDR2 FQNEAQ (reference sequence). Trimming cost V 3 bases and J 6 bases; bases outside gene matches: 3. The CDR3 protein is CASSFRGRDGYTF. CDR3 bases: TGTGCCAGCAGCTTCAGGGGGCGCGATGGCTACACCTTC.

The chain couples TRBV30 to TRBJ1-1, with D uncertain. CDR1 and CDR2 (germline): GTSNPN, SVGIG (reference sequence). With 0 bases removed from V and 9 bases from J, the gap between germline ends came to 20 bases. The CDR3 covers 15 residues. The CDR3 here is CAWSVDGRGRVKAFF. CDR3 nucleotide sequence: TGTGCCTGGAGTGTGGACGGACGAGGACGTGTTAAAGCTTTCTTT.

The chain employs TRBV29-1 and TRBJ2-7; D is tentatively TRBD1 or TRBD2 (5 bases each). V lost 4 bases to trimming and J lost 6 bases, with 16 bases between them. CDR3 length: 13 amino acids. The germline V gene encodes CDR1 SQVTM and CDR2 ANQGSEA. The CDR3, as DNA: TGCAGCGTTGCTCTGAGGGGCTACGGCGAGCAGTACTTC. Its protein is CSVALRGYGEQYF.

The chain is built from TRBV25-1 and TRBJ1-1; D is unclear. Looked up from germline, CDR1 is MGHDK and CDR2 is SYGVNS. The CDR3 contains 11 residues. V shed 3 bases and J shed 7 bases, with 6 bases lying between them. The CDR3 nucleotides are TGTGCCAGCAGTGACAGGAATGAAGCTTTCTTT. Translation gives CASSDRNEAFF.

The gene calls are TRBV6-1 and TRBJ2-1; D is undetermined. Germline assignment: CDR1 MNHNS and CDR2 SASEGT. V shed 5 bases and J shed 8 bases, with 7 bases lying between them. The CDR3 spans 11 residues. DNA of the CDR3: TGTGCCAGCAGTAAACGGGATGAGCAGTTCTTC. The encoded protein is CASSKRDEQFF.

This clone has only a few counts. The CDR3 DNA reads TGTGCCAGCAGAGGGACTTCACCCCTCCACTTT. This sequence encodes CASRGTSPLHF. This chain joins TRBV6-1 and TRBJ1-6; possible D gene TRBD1, 5 bases. V gave up 6 bases and J gave up 9 bases, with 6 bases separating them. CDR1 MNHNS and CDR2 SASEGT come from the germline V gene. The CDR3 runs 11 residues.

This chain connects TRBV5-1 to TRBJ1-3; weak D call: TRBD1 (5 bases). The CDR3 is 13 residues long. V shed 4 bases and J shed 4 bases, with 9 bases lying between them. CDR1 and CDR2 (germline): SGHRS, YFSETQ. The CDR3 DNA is TGCGCCAGCAGCACACAGGAGGGAAACACCATATATTTT. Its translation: CASSTQEGNTIYF.

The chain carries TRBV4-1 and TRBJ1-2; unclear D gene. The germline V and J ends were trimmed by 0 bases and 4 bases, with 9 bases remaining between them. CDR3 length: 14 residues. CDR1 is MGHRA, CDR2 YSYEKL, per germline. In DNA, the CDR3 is TGCGCCAGCAGCCAAGATGTCCAGAGCTATGGCTACACCTTC. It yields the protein CASSQDVQSYGYTF.

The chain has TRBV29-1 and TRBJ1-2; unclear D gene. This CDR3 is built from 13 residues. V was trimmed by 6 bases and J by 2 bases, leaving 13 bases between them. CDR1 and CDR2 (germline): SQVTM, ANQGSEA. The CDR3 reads CSVLTRGNYGYTF. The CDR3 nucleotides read TGCAGCGTCCTGACCCGAGGGAACTATGGCTACACCTTC.

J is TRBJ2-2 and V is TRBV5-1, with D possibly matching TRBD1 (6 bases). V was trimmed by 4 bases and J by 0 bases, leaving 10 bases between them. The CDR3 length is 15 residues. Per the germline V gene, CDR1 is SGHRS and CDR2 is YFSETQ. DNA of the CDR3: TGCGCCAGCAGCGATGGACAGACGAACACCGGGGAGCTGTTTTTT. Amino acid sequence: CASSDGQTNTGELFF.

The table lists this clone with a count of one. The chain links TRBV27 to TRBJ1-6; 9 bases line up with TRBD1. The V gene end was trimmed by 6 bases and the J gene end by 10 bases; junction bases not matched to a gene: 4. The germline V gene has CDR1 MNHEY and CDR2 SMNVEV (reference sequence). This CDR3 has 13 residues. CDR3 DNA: TGTGCCAGCAGGGGACAGGGAAACTCACCCCTCCACTTT. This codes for CASRGQGNSPLHF.

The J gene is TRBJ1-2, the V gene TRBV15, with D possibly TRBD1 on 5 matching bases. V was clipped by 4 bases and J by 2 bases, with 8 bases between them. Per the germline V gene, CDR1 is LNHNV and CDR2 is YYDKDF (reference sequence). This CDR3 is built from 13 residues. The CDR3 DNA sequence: TGTGCCACCAGCACCAGGGACAACTATGGCTACACCTTC. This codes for CATSTRDNYGYTF.

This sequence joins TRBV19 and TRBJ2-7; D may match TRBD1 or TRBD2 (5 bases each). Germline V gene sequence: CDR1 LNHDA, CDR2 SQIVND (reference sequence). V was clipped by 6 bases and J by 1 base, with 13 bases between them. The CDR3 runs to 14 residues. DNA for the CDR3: TGTGCCAGTAGCTCCGGGACCCAATCCTACGAGCAGTACTTC. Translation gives CASSSGTQSYEQYF.

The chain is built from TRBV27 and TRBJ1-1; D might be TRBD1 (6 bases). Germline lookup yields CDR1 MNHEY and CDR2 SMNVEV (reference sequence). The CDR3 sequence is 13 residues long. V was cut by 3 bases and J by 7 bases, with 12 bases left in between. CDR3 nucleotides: TGTGCCAGCAGTTTGACAGGCGCCCTTGAAGCTTTCTTT. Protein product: CASSLTGALEAFF.

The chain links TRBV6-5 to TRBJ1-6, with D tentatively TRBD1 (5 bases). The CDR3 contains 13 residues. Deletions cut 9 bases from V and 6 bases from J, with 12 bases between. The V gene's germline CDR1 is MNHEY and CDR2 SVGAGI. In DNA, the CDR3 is TGTGCCAGTCAGGGCCGCGGTAATTCACCCCTCCACTTT. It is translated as CASQGRGNSPLHF.

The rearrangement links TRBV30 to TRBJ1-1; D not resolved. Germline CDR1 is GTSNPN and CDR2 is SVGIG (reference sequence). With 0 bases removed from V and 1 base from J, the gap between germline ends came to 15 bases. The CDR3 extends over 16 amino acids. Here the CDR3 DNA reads TGTGCCTGGAGTGTAAGCTCCGGCAGTAGGAACACTGAAGCTTTCTTT. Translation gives CAWSVSSGSRNTEAFF.

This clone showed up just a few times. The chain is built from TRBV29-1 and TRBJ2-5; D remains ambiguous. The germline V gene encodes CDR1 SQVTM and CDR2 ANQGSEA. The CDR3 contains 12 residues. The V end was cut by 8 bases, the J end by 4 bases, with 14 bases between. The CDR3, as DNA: TGCAGCTTCTGCCCAGGAAGAGAGACCCAGTACTTC. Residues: CSFCPGRETQYF.

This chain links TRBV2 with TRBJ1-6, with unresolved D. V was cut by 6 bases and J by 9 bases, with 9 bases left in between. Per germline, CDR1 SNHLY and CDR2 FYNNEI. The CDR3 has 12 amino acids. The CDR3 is CASRTSGSPLHF. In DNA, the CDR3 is TGTGCCAGCAGGACAAGCGGTTCACCCCTCCACTTT.

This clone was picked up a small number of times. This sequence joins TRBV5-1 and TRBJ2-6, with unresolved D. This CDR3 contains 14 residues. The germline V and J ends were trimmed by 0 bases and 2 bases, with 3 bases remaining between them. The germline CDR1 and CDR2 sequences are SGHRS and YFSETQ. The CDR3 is CASSLEAGANVLTF. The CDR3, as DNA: TGCGCCAGCAGCTTGGAGGCTGGGGCCAACGTCCTGACTTTC.

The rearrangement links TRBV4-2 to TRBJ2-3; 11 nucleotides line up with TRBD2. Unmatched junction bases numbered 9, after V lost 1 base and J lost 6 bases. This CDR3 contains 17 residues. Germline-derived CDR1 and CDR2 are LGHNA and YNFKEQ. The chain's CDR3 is CASSQVSTSGGGDTQYF. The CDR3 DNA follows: TGTGCCAGCAGCCAAGTGTCTACTAGCGGGGGAGGGGATACGCAGTATTTT.

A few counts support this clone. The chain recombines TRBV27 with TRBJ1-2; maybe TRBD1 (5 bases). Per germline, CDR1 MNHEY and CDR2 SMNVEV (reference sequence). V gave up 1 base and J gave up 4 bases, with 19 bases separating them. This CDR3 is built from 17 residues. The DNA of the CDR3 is TGTGCCAGCAGTTTATATTCCCCCCCGCAGGGCCTCTATGGCTACACCTTC. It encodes CASSLYSPPQGLYGYTF.